These 10 T cell receptor beta chains were all obtained from the same sample, sequenced in a study of T-cell memory formation after mild COVID-19. TCRdb analysed the 5' RACE reads with MiXCR anew, one entry per CDR3 protein. Of a few hundred thousand distinct CDR3 sequences in the sample, approximately 15% were seen once. Sequencing was carried out using PBMCs or a T cell subset sorted from them (not recorded which). The receptors come from a man aged 18 to 35 who had mild COVID-19 (a few samples of this study predate the infection). Cell type and time point are not known.

This clonotype was detected only a few times. This chain connects TRBV12-3 or TRBV12-4 to TRBJ2-3; D unresolved. The CDR3 spans 13 residues. Trimming stripped 6 bases from V and 2 bases from J, with 9 bases between. In nucleotides, the CDR3 is TGTGCCAGCAGCCTAATGGACACAGATACGCAGTATTTT. Amino acids: CASSLMDTDTQYF.

Ten or more counts support this clonotype. This rearrangement joins TRBV7-2 to TRBJ2-3; perhaps TRBD2 as D (6 bases). With 2 bases removed from V and 1 base from J, the gap between germline ends came to 13 bases. Per the germline V gene, CDR1 is SGHTA and CDR2 is FQGNSA. This CDR3 contains 16 residues. The CDR3, as DNA: TGTGCCAGCAGCTTATCCAGCGGGCACGGCACAGATACGCAGTATTTT. Amino acid sequence: CASSLSSGHGTDTQYF.

In this sample, this clonotype turned up many times. The V call is TRBV5-1, the J call TRBJ2-5; D tentatively reads TRBD1 or TRBD2 (5 bases each). V was cut by 4 bases and J by 5 bases, with 15 bases left in between. CDR3 length equals 14 residues. Germline V CDR1 and CDR2: SGHRS, YFSETQ. The CDR3 DNA reads TGCGCCAGCAGCGCAGGGACCGGGGACGAGACCCAGTACTTC. This encodes CASSAGTGDETQYF.

The CDR3 protein is CASRDNPLREGYTF. DNA for the CDR3: TGTGCCAGCAGGGACAACCCCTTGAGGGAAGGCTACACCTTC. This rearrangement joins TRBV6-1 to TRBJ1-2; D perhaps matches TRBD1 (5 bases). The germline CDR1 and CDR2 sequences are MNHNS and SASEGT. This CDR3 contains 14 residues. V lost 6 bases and J 8 bases, leaving 19 bases between the germline ends.

This clonotype was recorded a few times. The chain couples TRBV24-1 to TRBJ2-2, with D uncertain. This CDR3 region has 13 residues. V gave up 0 bases and J gave up 9 bases, with 7 bases separating them. Per germline, CDR1 KGHDR and CDR2 SFDVKD. The CDR3: CATSDLQVRELFF. CDR3 bases: TGTGCCACCAGTGATTTGCAAGTACGGGAGCTGTTTTTT.

The rearrangement uses TRBV29-1 and TRBJ1-2; D is unresolved. The CDR3 totals 13 residues. CDR1 and CDR2 from the germline V gene are SQVTM and ANQGSEA. The V end was cut by 6 bases, the J end by 4 bases, with 15 bases between. This CDR3 reads CSVPAGDRYGYTF. DNA of the CDR3: TGCAGCGTCCCGGCCGGGGATCGCTATGGCTACACCTTC.

This clonotype has only a few counts. This chain uses TRBV20-1 with TRBJ2-3, with D unresolved. This CDR3 comprises 14 residues. Looked up from germline, CDR1 is DFQATT and CDR2 is SNEGSKA (reference sequence). Trimming removed 3 bases at V and 2 bases at J, with 12 bases between. CDR3 sequence: CSARSLLNTDTQYF. CDR3 DNA: TGCAGTGCTAGGAGCCTACTCAACACAGATACGCAGTATTTT.

This clonotype came up a few times. The rearrangement joins TRBV5-6 to TRBJ2-7; D is unresolved. CDR1 SGHDT and CDR2 YYEEEE come from the germline V gene. The CDR3 consists of 11 residues. V lost 4 bases to trimming and J lost 4 bases, with 6 bases between them. The CDR3 protein is CASSQQYEQYF. The CDR3 bases are TGTGCCAGCAGCCAACAATACGAGCAGTACTTC.

This clonotype was counted at least ten times. The rearrangement joins TRBV5-1 to TRBJ2-2, with a possible D match to TRBD1 (5 bases). The V end was cut by 4 bases, the J end by 4 bases, with 14 bases between. From germline, CDR1 is SGHRS and CDR2 YFSETQ. The CDR3 totals 15 residues. This CDR3 is CASSSQGLGTGELFF. For the CDR3, the DNA is TGCGCCAGCAGCAGCCAGGGTTTAGGCACCGGGGAGCTGTTTTTT.

This chain uses TRBV20-1 with TRBJ1-1; D unclear. V was clipped by 4 bases and J by 1 base, with 16 bases between them. Germline CDR1 DFQATT, CDR2 SNEGSKA (reference sequence). The CDR3 has 15 residues. The CDR3 coding sequence is TGCAGTGCTATCCCTCCGTCGGTAGGGAACACTGAAGCTTTCTTT. It encodes CSAIPPSVGNTEAFF.